This T cell receptor (beta chain) was identified during a study of beta chain features in type 1 diabetes. Trimming took off 6 bases at V and 1 base at J, with 9 bases between the two ends. Per the germline V gene, CDR1 is SGHDN and CDR2 is FVKESK. This CDR3 spans 13 amino acids. Sort purity for all populations was recorded as exceeding 98%. Investigators reverse transcribed all isolated RNA, so they sequenced expressed TCRB transcripts. The data were produced by immunoSEQ multiplex PCR, yet TCRdb's version contains in-frame clones alone and is incomplete. The sample yields over 700,000 clones, about a sixth seen once.

This clonotype was sampled from a young woman in good health. The sequenced sample was naive CD4+ T cells from blood. The rearrangement links TRBV14 to TRBJ1-1; perhaps TRBD1 as D (5 bases). CDR3 sequence reads: CASRRQGNTEAFF. The CDR3, as DNA: TGTGCCAGCAGACGGCAGGGGAACACTGAAGCTTTCTTT.